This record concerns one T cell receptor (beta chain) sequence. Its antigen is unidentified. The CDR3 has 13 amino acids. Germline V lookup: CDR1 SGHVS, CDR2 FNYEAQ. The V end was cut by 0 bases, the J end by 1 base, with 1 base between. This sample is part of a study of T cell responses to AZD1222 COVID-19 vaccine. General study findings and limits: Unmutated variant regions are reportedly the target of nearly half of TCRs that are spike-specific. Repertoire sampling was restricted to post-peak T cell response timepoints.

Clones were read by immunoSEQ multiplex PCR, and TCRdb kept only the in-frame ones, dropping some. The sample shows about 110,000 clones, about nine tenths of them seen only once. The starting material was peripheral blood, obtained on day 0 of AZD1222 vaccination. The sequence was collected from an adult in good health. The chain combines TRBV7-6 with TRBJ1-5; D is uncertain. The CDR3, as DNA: TGTGCCAGCAGCTTAGCAAGCAATCAGCCCCAGCATTTT. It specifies CASSLASNQPQHF.